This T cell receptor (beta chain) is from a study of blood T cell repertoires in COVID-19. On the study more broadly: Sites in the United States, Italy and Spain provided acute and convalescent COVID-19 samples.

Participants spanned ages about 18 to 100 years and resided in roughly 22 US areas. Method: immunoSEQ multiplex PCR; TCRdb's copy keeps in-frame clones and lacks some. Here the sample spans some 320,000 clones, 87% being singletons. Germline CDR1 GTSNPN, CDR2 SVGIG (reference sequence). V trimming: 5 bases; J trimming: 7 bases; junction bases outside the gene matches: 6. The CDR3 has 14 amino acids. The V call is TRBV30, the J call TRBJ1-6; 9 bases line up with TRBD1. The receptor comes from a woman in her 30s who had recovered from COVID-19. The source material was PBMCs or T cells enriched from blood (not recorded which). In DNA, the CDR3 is TGTGCCTGGGAACAGGGGGCGCCCAATTCACCCCTCCACTTT. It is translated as CAWEQGAPNSPLHF. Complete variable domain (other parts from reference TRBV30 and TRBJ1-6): SQTIHQWPATLVQPVGSPLSLECTVEGTSNPNLYWYRQAAGRGLQLLFYSVGIGQISSEVPQNLSASRPQDRQFILSSKKLLLSDSGFYLCAWEQGAPNSPLHFGNGTRLTVT.